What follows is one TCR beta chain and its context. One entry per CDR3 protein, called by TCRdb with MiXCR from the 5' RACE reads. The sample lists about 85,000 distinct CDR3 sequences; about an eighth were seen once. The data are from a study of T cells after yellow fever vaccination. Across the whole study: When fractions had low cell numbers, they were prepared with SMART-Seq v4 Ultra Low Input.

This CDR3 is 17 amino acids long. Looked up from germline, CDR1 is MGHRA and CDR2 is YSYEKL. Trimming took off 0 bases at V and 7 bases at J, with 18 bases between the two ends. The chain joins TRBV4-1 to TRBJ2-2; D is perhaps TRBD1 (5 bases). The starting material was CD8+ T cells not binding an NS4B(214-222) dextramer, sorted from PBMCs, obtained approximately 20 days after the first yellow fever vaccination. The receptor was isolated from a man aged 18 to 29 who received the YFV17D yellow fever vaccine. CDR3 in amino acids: CASSQDLVSRADGELFF. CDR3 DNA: TGCGCCAGCAGCCAAGATTTAGTCTCCAGGGCCGACGGGGAGCTGTTTTTT.